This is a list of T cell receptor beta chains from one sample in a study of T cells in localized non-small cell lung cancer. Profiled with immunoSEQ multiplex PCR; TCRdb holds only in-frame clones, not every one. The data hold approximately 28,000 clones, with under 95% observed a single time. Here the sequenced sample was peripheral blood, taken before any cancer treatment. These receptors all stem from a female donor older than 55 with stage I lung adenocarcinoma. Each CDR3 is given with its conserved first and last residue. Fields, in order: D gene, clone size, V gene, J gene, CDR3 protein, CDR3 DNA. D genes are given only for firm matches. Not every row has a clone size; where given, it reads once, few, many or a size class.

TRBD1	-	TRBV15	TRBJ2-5	CATSNDRDSSRETQYF	TGTGCCACCAGCAACGACCGGGACAGCTCCCGAGAGACCCAGTACTTC
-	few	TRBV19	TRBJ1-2	CASQDQPGYGYTF	TGTGCCAGTCAAGACCAACCTGGGTATGGCTACACCTTC
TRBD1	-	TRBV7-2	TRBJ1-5	CASSPTGYQPQHF	TGTGCCAGCAGCCCGACAGGGTATCAGCCCCAGCATTTT
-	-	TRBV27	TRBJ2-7	CASSSPGTAGSYEQYF	TGTGCCAGCAGTTCCCCTGGGACTGCAGGCTCCTACGAGCAGTACTTC
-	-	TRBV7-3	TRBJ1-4	CASSTSCRGDNEKLFF	TGTGCCAGCAGCACCTCTTGCAGGGGCGATAATGAAAAACTGTTTTTT
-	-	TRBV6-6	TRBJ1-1	CASRIPGDHTEAFF	TGTGCCAGCAGGATCCCAGGGGACCACACTGAAGCTTTCTTT
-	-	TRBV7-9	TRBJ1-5	CASSRGGPDQPQHF	TGTGCCAGCAGCCGCGGGGGCCCTGATCAGCCCCAGCATTTT
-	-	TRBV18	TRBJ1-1	CASSPPGGLPEAFF	TGTGCCAGCTCACCTCCCGGGGGTTTGCCTGAAGCTTTCTTT
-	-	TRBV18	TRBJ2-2	CASSPDRLNTGELFF	TGTGCCAGCTCACCAGACAGACTCAACACCGGGGAGCTGTTTTTT
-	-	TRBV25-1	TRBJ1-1	CASSEKGLGNTEAFF	TGTGCCAGCAGCGAGAAAGGGCTAGGGAACACTGAAGCTTTCTTT
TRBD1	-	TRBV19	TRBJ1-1	CASTDRVGQGNTEAFF	TGTGCCAGCACTGACAGGGTTGGGCAAGGGAACACTGAAGCTTTCTTT
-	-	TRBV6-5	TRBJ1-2	CASSYSVGGGYTF	TGTGCCAGCAGTTACTCGGTGGGGGGAGGCTACACCTTC
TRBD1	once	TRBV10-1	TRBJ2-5	CASEPGQGAETQYF	TGCGCCAGCGAGCCGGGACAGGGAGCGGAGACCCAGTACTTC
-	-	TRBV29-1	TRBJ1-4	CSVCQSNEKLFF	TGCAGCGTATGTCAGTCTAATGAAAAACTGTTTTTT
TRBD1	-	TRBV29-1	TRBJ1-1	CSGGTGLNTEAFF	TGCAGCGGGGGGACAGGGCTGAACACTGAAGCTTTCTTT
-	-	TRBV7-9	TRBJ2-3	CASSLDGIGTQYF	TGTGCCAGCAGCTTAGACGGGATCGGCACGCAGTATTTT
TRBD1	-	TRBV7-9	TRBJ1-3	CASSEQGTGAGNTIYF	TGTGCCAGCAGCGAACAGGGGACAGGGGCTGGAAACACCATATATTTT
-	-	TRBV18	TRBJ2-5	CASRAGPLGETQYF	TGTGCCAGCCGGGCGGGCCCACTGGGCGAGACCCAGTACTTC
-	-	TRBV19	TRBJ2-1	CATLTGAGLVNEQFF	TGTGCCACCCTAACCGGGGCAGGGCTCGTTAATGAGCAGTTCTTC
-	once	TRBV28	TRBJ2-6	CASLEQAGANVLTF	TGTGCCAGCTTAGAACAGGCTGGGGCCAACGTCCTGACTTTC
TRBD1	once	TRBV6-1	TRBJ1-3	CASSATGVSGNTIYF	TGTGCCAGCAGTGCTACAGGGGTCTCTGGAAACACCATATATTTT
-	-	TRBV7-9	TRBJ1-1	CASSLVRVRSDTEAFF	TGTGCCAGCAGCTTAGTCAGGGTTAGGTCGGACACTGAAGCTTTCTTT
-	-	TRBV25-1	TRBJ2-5	CASSVGYGSNQETQYF	TGTGCCAGCAGTGTGGGGTACGGGAGTAACCAAGAGACCCAGTACTTC
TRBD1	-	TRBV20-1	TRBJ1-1	CSARDRESLVF	TGCAGTGCTAGGGACAGGGAATCGTTGGTCTTT
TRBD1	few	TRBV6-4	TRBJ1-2	CASSDGGQGRRTF	TGTGCCAGCAGTGACGGGGGACAGGGAAGGCGCACCTTC
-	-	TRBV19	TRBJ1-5	CATGTRENQPQHF	TGTGCCACCGGGACAAGGGAGAATCAGCCCCAGCATTTT
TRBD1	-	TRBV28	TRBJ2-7	CASLHGTGTDEQYF	TGTGCCAGCTTACACGGGACAGGGACCGACGAGCAGTACTTC
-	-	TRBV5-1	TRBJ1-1	CASLDGPLNTEAFF	TGCGCCAGCCTGGATGGGCCGTTGAACACTGAAGCTTTCTTT
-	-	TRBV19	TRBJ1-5	CASKVVARVDQPQHF	TGTGCCAGTAAAGTCGTAGCCCGGGTCGATCAGCCCCAGCATTTT
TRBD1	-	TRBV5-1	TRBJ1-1	CASSKQGVGTEAFF	TGCGCCAGCAGTAAACAGGGGGTGGGCACTGAAGCTTTCTTT
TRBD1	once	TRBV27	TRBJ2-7	CASSAWDSDEQYF	TGTGCCAGCAGTGCCTGGGACAGCGACGAGCAGTACTTC
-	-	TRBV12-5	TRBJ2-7	CASGLVGGQGHNEQYF	TGTGCTAGTGGTTTGGTAGGAGGGCAGGGTCACAACGAGCAGTACTTC
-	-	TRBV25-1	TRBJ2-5	CASSAFETQYF	TGTGCCAGCAGTGCTTTTGAGACCCAGTACTTC
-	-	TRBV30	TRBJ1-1	CAWSGAGMMAFF	TGTGCCTGGAGTGGGGCAGGGATGATGGCTTTCTTT
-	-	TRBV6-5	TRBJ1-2	CASSHRDGSWWGYTF	TGTGCCAGCAGTCACCGGGACGGGTCGTGGTGGGGCTACACCTTC
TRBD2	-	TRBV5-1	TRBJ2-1	CASSFESGGLNEQFF	TGCGCCAGCAGCTTCGAGTCGGGAGGGCTCAATGAGCAGTTCTTC
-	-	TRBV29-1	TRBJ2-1	CSAEGSPSFSYNEQFF	TGCAGCGCGGAGGGGAGTCCTAGCTTCTCCTACAATGAGCAGTTCTTC
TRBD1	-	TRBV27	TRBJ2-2	CASSQGVGQGFSRELFF	TGTGCCAGCAGCCAGGGGGTGGGACAGGGCTTTAGCCGGGAGCTGTTTTTT
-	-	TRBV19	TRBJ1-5	CASSMFAVAAGNQPQHF	TGTGCCAGTAGTATGTTTGCAGTTGCGGCGGGCAATCAGCCCCAGCATTTT
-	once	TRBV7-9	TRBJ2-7	CASSSEDGHYEQYF	TGTGCCAGCAGCAGCGAGGACGGGCACTACGAGCAGTACTTC
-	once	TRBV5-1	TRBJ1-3	CASSVRPEVGGNTIYF	TGCGCCAGCAGCGTCCGACCCGAGGTGGGAGGAAACACCATATATTTT
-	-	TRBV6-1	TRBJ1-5	CASSFRGPYQPQHF	TGTGCCAGCAGTTTCCGGGGGCCATATCAGCCCCAGCATTTT
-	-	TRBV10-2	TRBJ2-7	CASRGTGRKNEQYF	TGCGCCAGCAGAGGCACAGGGAGGAAAAACGAGCAGTACTTC
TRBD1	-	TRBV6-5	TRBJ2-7	CASKRDRGFEQYF	TGTGCCAGCAAGCGGGACAGGGGTTTCGAGCAGTACTTC